The sequence of this T cell receptor (beta chain) was determined in a study of T cells in Graves' hyperthyroidism and ophthalmopathy. The germline CDR1 and CDR2 sequences are SGHAT and FQNNGV. Trimming cost V 5 bases and J 6 bases; bases outside gene matches: 13. This CDR3 comprises 17 residues. The TCR beta CDR3 regions underwent amplification using RNA transcripts as the source. The primer set for the first-round RT-PCR of the TCR CDR3 was HTBI. MiXCR was run by TCRdb on the multiplex PCR reads, yielding one entry per CDR3 protein. Of around 250,000 distinct CDR3 sequences listed, less than 20% are singletons. Subjects with ophthalmopathy showed a Clinical Activity Score no lower than 3, a NOSPECS grade no lower than 4, and a duration shorter than 3 months.

The clonotype comes from a woman between 18 and 29 years old with Graves' ophthalmopathy. The chain has TRBV11-2 and TRBJ2-1; 10 bases line up with TRBD2. Material for sequencing was blood. As DNA, the CDR3 is TGTGCCAGCAGCCTAGGGGGTGCTAGCGGGAGTCCCAATGAGCAGTTCTTC. It is translated as CASSLGGASGSPNEQFF. Using reference TRBV11-2 and TRBJ2-1 for the parts outside the CDR3, the full variable domain is EAGVAQSPRYKIIEKRQSVAFWCNPISGHATLYWYQQILGQGPKLLIQFQNNGVVDDSQLPKDRFSAERLKGVDSTLKIQPAKLEDSAVYLCASSLGGASGSPNEQFFGPGTRLTVL.